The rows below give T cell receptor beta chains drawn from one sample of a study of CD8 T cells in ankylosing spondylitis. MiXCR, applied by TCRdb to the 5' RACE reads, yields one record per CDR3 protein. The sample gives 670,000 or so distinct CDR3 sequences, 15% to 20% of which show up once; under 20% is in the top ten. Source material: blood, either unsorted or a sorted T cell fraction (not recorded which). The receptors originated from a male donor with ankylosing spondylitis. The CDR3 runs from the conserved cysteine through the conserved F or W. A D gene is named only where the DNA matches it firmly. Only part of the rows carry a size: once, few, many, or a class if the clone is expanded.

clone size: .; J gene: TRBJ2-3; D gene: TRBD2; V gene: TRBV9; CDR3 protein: CASSVQSGGLKDTQYF; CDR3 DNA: TGTGCCAGCAGCGTACAATCGGGAGGCCTGAAGGATACGCAGTATTTT
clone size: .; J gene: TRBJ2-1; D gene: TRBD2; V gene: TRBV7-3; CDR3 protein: CASSLRTSGRHNEQFF; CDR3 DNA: TGTGCCAGCAGCTTGAGGACTAGCGGTCGTCACAATGAGCAGTTCTTC
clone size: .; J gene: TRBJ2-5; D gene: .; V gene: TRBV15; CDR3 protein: CATKPGGGRQETQYF; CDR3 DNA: TGTGCCACCAAACCAGGGGGTGGGAGGCAAGAGACCCAGTACTTC
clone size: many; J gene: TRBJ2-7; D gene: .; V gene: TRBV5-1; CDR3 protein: CASSLMANTRRYEQYF; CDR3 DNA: TGCGCCAGCAGCTTGATGGCCAACACCCGACGCTACGAGCAGTACTTC
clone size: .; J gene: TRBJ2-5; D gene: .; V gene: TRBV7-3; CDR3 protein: CASSTTPDGTQYF; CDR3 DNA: TGTGCCAGCAGCACAACCCCGGACGGGACCCAGTACTTC
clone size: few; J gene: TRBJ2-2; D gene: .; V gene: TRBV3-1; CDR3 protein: CASRGPGGELFF; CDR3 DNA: TGTGCCAGCAGGGGGCCCGGCGGGGAGCTGTTTTTT
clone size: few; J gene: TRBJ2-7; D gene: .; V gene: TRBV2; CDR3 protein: CASRPDGSRYEQYF; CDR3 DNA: TGTGCCAGCCGTCCCGACGGGAGTCGGTACGAGCAGTACTTC
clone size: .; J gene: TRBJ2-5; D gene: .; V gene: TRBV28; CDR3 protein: CASSSEPGPAETQYF; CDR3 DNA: TGTGCCAGCAGTTCCGAACCGGGACCAGCAGAGACCCAGTACTTC
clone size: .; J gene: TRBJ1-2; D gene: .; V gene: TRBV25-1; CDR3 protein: CASSVGPGVKYGYTF; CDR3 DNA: TGTGCCAGCAGTGTGGGTCCAGGGGTCAAGTATGGCTACACCTTC
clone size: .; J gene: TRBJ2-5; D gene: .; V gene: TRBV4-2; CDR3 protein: CASSQPPGGGAEETQYF; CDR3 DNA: TGTGCCAGCAGCCAACCCCCCGGTGGGGGGGCTGAGGAGACCCAGTACTTC
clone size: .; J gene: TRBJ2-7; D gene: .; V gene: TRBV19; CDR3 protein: CASSIAYKATYEQYF; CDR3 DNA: TGTGCCAGTAGTATAGCCTACAAAGCGACCTACGAGCAGTACTTC
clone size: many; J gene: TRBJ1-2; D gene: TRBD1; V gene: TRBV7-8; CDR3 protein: CASSLGQASGYGYTF; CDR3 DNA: TGTGCCAGCAGCTTGGGACAGGCCTCTGGCTATGGCTACACCTTC
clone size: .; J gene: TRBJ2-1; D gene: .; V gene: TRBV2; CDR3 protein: CASRVGREQFF; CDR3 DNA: TGTGCCAGCAGGGTGGGGCGTGAGCAGTTCTTC
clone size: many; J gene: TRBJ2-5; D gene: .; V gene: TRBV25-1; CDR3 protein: CASSGETQYF; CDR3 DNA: TGTGCCAGCAGCGGGGAGACCCAGTACTTC
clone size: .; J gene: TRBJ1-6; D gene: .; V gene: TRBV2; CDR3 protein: CAGAGKLNSPLHF; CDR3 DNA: TGTGCCGGTGCAGGGAAACTAAATTCACCCCTCCACTTT
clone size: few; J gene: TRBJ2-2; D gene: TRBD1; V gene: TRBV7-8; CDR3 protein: CASSAWTGGTGELFF; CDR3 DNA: TGTGCCAGCAGCGCCTGGACAGGGGGAACCGGGGAGCTGTTTTTT
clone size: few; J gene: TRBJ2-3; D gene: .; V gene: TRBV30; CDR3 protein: CAWQEGWGNTDTQYF; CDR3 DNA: TGTGCCTGGCAAGAGGGTTGGGGTAACACAGATACGCAGTATTTT
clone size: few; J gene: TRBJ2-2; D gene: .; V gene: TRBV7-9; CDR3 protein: CASSLLPGGHTGELFF; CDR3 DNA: TGTGCCAGCAGCTTGCTACCCGGCGGGCACACCGGGGAGCTGTTTTTT
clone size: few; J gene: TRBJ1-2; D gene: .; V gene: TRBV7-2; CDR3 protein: CASSLQSRNYGYTF; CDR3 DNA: TGTGCCAGCAGCTTACAGTCCCGAAACTATGGCTACACCTTC
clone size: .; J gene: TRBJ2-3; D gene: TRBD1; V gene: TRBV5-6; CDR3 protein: CASSLLGGNRGTDTQYF; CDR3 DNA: TGTGCCAGCAGCTTATTAGGAGGGAACAGGGGGACAGATACGCAGTATTTT
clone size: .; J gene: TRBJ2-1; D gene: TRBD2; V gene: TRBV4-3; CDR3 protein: CASSQDLAGAQGSYNEQFF; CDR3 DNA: TGCGCCAGCAGCCAAGATTTGGCGGGAGCTCAAGGATCCTACAATGAGCAGTTCTTC
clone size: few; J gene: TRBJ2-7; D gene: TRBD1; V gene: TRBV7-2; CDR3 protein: CASSFGRGRYEQYF; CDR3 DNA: TGTGCCAGCAGCTTCGGCAGGGGGCGATACGAGCAGTACTTC
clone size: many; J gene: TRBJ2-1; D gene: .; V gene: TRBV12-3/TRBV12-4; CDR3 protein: CASSLRQSYNEQFF; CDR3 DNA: TGTGCCAGCAGTTTGCGTCAGTCTTACAATGAGCAGTTCTTC
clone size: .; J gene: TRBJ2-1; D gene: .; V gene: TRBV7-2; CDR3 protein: CASSLGPREQFF; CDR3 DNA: TGTGCCAGCAGCTTAGGTCCACGGGAGCAGTTCTTC
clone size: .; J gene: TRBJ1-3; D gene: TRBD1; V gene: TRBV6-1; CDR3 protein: CASSRQGQPLSSGNTIYF; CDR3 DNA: TGTGCCAGCAGTAGACAGGGGCAACCACTAAGCTCTGGAAACACCATATATTTT
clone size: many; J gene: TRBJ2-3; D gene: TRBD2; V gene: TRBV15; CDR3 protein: CATSRDRGGRDTQYF; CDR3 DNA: TGTGCCACCAGCAGAGATCGGGGAGGGAGGGATACGCAGTATTTT
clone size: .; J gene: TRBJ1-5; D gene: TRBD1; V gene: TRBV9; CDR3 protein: CASSVGDRPNQPQHF; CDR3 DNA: TGTGCCAGCAGCGTGGGGGACAGACCCAATCAGCCCCAGCATTTT
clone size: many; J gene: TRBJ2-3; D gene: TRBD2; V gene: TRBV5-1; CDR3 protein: CASSLAAGGTDTQYF; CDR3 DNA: TGTGCCAGCAGCTTAGCGGCGGGGGGAACAGATACGCAGTATTTT
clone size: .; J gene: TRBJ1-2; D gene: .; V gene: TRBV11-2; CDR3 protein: CASSLGGDYGYAF; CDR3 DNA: TGTGCCAGCAGCTTAGGTGGGGACTATGGCTACGCCTTC
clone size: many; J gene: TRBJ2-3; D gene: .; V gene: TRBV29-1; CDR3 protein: CSARGASGTSTDTQYF; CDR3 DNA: TGCAGCGCCCGGGGGGCTAGCGGCACCAGCACAGATACGCAGTATTTT
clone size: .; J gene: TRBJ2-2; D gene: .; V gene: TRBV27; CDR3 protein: CASSLARGRTGELFF; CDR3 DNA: TGTGCCAGCAGTTTAGCCAGGGGTCGGACCGGGGAGCTGTTTTTT
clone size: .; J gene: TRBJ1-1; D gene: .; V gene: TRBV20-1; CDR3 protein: CSAYKNTEAFF; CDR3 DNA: TGCAGTGCTTACAAGAACACTGAAGCTTTCTTT
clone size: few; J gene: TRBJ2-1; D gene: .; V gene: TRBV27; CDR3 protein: CASSFNLESDEQFF; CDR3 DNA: TGTGCCAGCAGTTTCAATCTAGAGTCCGATGAGCAGTTCTTC
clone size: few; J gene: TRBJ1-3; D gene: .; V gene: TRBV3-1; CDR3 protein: CASSRPREDTIYF; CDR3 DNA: TGTGCCAGCAGCCGCCCTAGGGAGGACACCATATATTTT
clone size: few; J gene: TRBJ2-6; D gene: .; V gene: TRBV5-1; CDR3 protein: CASSLWTAASGANVLTF; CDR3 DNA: TGCGCCAGCAGCTTGTGGACAGCCGCCTCTGGGGCCAACGTCCTGACTTTC
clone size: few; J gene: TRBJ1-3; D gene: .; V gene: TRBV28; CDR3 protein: CASSFPRRNTIYF; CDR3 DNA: TGTGCCAGCAGTTTCCCCCGTCGAAACACCATATATTTT
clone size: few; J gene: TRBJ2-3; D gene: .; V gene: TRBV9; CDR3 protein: CASSPRDNTDTQYF; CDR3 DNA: TGTGCCAGCAGCCCCCGAGACAACACAGATACGCAGTATTTT
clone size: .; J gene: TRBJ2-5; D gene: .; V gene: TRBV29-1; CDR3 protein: CSVEDNGGETQYF; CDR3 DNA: TGCAGCGTTGAAGATAATGGAGGAGAGACCCAGTACTTC
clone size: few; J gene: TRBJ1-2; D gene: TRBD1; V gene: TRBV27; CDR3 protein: CASSSDQSEDRRGYTF; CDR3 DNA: TGTGCCAGCAGTTCCGATCAGTCTGAGGACAGGAGGGGCTACACCTTC
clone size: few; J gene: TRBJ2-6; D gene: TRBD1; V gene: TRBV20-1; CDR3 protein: CSARHGQGRTGANVLTF; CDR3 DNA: TGCAGTGCTAGGCATGGACAGGGTCGGACTGGGGCCAACGTCCTGACTTTC
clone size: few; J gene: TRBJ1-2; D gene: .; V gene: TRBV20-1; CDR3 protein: CSARDREGGNGYTF; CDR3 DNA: TGCAGTGCTAGAGATCGGGAAGGGGGGAATGGCTACACCTTC
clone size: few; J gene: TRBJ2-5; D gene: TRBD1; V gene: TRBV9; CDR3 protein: CASTRTGQDGTQYF; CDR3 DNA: TGTGCCAGCACTCGGACAGGCCAAGACGGGACCCAGTACTTC
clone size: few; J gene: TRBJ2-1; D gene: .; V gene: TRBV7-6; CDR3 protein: CASSRTANNEQFF; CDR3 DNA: TGTGCCAGCAGCAGGACAGCCAACAATGAGCAGTTCTTC
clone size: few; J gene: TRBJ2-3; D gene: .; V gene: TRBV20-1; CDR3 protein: CSADFKRDFEQYF; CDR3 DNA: TGCAGTGCTGACTTTAAGAGGGATTTTGAGCAGTATTTT
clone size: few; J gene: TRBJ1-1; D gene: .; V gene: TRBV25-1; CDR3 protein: CASSRAGLTEAFF; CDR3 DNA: TGTGCCAGCTCCCGGGCAGGGCTCACTGAAGCTTTCTTT
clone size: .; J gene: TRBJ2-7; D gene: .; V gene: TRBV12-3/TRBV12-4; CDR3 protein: CASSTTRTRLYEQYF; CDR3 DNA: TGTGCCAGCAGCACTACCCGGACCAGGCTCTACGAGCAGTACTTC
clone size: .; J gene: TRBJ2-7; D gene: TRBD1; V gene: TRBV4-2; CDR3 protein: CASSQDEGGAGEQYF; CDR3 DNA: TGTGCCAGCAGCCAAGATGAAGGGGGCGCGGGCGAGCAGTACTTC
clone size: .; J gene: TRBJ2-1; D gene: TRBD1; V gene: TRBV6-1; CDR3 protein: CASRRGPQGEQFF; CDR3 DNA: TGTGCCAGCAGGAGAGGCCCACAGGGGGAGCAGTTCTTC
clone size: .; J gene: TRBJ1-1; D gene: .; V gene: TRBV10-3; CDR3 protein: CAISRQTRRTEAFF; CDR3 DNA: TGTGCCATCAGTAGACAGACCCGACGCACTGAAGCTTTCTTT
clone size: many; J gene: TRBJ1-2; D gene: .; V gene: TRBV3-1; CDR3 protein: CASSQGDMGYTF; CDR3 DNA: TGTGCCAGCAGCCAGGGGGATATGGGCTACACCTTC
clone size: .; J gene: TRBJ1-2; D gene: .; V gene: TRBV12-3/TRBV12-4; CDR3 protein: CASSLRHSNYGYTF; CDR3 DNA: TGTGCCAGCAGTTTACGCCACAGCAACTATGGCTACACCTTC
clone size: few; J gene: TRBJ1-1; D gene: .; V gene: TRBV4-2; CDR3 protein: CASSQPYQGKGDTEAFF; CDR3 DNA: TGTGCCAGCAGCCAACCTTACCAGGGTAAAGGCGACACTGAAGCTTTCTTT
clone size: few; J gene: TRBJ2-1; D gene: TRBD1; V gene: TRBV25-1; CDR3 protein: CASSGGQGKRSYNEQFF; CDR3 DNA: TGTGCCAGCAGTGGAGGACAGGGGAAACGATCCTACAATGAGCAGTTCTTC
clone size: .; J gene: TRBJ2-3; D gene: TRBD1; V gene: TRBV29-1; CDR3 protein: CSVGQGAFRPDTQYF; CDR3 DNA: TGCAGCGTGGGTCAGGGGGCATTTCGCCCAGATACGCAGTATTTT
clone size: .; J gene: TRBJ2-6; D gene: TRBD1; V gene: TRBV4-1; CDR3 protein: CASSQGQGRSGANVLTF; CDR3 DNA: TGCGCCAGCAGCCAGGGACAGGGTAGGTCTGGGGCCAACGTCCTGACTTTC
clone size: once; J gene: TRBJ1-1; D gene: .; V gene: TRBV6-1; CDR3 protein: CASSDYLGEAFF; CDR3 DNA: TGTGCCAGCAGTGACTATCTGGGTGAAGCTTTCTTT
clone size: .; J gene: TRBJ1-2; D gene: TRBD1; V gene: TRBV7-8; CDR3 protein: CASSLALGRGNYGYTF; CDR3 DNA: TGTGCCAGCAGCTTAGCGCTGGGCAGGGGGAACTATGGCTACACCTTC
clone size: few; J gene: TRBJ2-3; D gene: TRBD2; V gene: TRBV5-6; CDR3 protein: CASSLYGLAGGADTQYF; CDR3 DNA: TGTGCCAGCAGCTTGTATGGCCTAGCGGGAGGGGCAGATACGCAGTATTTT
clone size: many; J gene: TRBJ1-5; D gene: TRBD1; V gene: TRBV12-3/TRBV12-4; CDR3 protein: CASSPGTGRQPQHF; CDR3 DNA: TGTGCCAGCAGCCCTGGGACAGGGCGACAGCCCCAGCATTTT